One sample yielded the 22 T cell receptor beta chains listed below, sequenced in a study of blood T cell repertoires in COVID-19. Sequencing was performed with immunoSEQ multiplex PCR; in TCRdb, only in-frame clones are kept and a portion is missing. The repertoire holds 97,000 or so clones, roughly 80% seen once, with 3.5% to 5.5% in the top ten. Sequencing was done on a sample of peripheral blood. The receptors stem from a human donor in a cohort sampled during active COVID-19.

The chain joins TRBV6-5 to TRBJ1-2; D unresolved. V lost 6 bases, J lost 4 bases, and 12 bases lay in between. Germline loops: CDR1 MNHEY, CDR2 SVGAGI. The CDR3 has 13 amino acids. CDR3 region: CASRESLSYGYTF. CDR3 coding DNA: TGTGCCAGCAGGGAGTCCCTGAGCTATGGCTACACCTTC.

The rearrangement links TRBV4-2 to TRBJ1-2; a weak D match, TRBD1 (5 bases). Trimming took 1 base from V and 4 from J, leaving 13 bases between them. CDR3 length: 15 residues. Per the germline V gene, CDR1 is LGHNA and CDR2 is YNFKEQ. CDR3 region: CASSQAGSGFYGYTF. The CDR3 nucleotides read TGTGCCAGCAGCCAAGCAGGGTCAGGATTCTATGGCTACACCTTC.

The chain uses TRBV30 and TRBJ1-5, with 7 bases that match TRBD1. Germline V CDR1 and CDR2: GTSNPN, SVGIG (reference sequence). V lost 0 bases, J lost 2 bases, and 7 bases stayed unmatched. The CDR3 sequence is 16 residues long. CDR3 coding DNA: TGTGCCTGGAGTGTACAGGGGAAGGCACGCAATCAGCCCCAGCATTTT. It yields the protein CAWSVQGKARNQPQHF.

This chain joins TRBV6-5 and TRBJ1-2; maybe TRBD1 (6 bases). This CDR3 contains 14 residues. From germline, CDR1 is MNHEY and CDR2 SVGAGI. Trimming pared 4 bases from V and 8 bases from J, leaving 17 bases between. The CDR3 spells CASSSGGRLLGYTF. CDR3 nucleotide sequence: TGTGCCAGCAGTTCGGGGGGGCGGTTATTGGGCTACACCTTC.

The rearrangement links TRBV6-6 to TRBJ2-7, with D tentatively TRBD2 (6 bases). The CDR3 has 12 residues. Germline V CDR1 and CDR2: MNHNY, SVGAGI (reference sequence). Trimming shortened V by 2 bases and J by 5 bases, and 7 bases separated the two germline ends. The CDR3 is CASSYGGNEQYF. The CDR3 DNA is TGTGCCAGCAGTTACGGAGGGAACGAGCAGTACTTC.

The rearrangement uses TRBV2 and TRBJ2-7; 10 nucleotides line up with TRBD1. Germline V gene data show CDR1 as SNHLY and CDR2 as FYNNEI. V gave up 7 bases and J gave up 4 bases; unmatched junction bases: 4. This CDR3 is 13 amino acids long. CDR3 loop: CASNRDRGYEQYF. CDR3 DNA sequence: TGTGCCAGCAACCGGGACAGGGGTTACGAGCAGTACTTC.

The count of this clone is one. The CDR3 bases are TGTGCCATCAGTGAGGGCAGGGGGAAGACTGAAGCTTTCTTT. Translated, it gives CAISEGRGKTEAFF. This chain links TRBV10-3 with TRBJ1-1; 7 nucleotides align to TRBD1. The ends lost 2 bases at V and 5 bases at J; junction bases unmatched: 5. CDR1 is ENHRY and CDR2 is SYGVKD in the germline V gene. CDR3 length: 14 amino acids.

The V call is TRBV2, the J call TRBJ2-7, with 7 bases identical to TRBD2. The CDR3 length is 13 residues. J lost 0 bases, V lost 7 bases, and 3 bases had no gene match. Germline assignment: CDR1 SNHLY and CDR2 FYNNEI. CDR3: CASNTGGSYEQYF. CDR3 nucleotide sequence: TGTGCCAGCAATACGGGGGGCTCCTACGAGCAGTACTTC.

The genes are TRBV5-1 and TRBJ2-7, with TRBD1 as a possible D gene (5 bases). The V gene's germline CDR1 is SGHRS and CDR2 YFSETQ. V was pared by 4 bases and J by 2 bases, with 13 bases between. CDR3 length: 14 residues. The CDR3 is CASSPKTATYEQYF. The CDR3 nucleotides are TGCGCCAGCAGCCCGAAGACAGCGACCTACGAGCAGTACTTC.

The rearrangement uses TRBV5-4 and TRBJ2-1; 8 positions match TRBD1. Germline values: CDR1 SGHNT, CDR2 YYREEE (reference sequence). The CDR3 covers 15 residues. J was trimmed by 9 bases and V by 1 base; bases with no gene match: 9. This CDR3 is CASSLSGQVLIEQFF. CDR3 coding DNA: TGTGCCAGCAGCTTGTCGGGACAGGTGTTGATTGAGCAGTTCTTC.

This chain joins TRBV3-1 (or the pseudogene TRBV3-2) and TRBJ2-2, with 9 bases matching TRBD2. Trimming cost V 4 bases and J 4 bases; bases outside gene matches: 7. CDR1 is LGHDT and CDR2 is YNNKEL in the germline V gene (reference sequence). The CDR3 consists of 16 residues. The CDR3 DNA reads TGTGCCAGCAGCCGGCGGGCTAGCGGGGCCACCGGGGAGCTGTTTTTT. This encodes CASSRRASGATGELFF.

The V call is TRBV25-1, the J call TRBJ2-1; D might be TRBD2 (5 bases). V lost 3 bases to trimming and J lost 2 bases, with 17 bases between them. Germline CDR1 is MGHDK and CDR2 is SYGVNS. The CDR3 is made up of 17 amino acids. The CDR3 coding sequence is TGTGCCAGCAGTGACCTCGGTCGGGAAAAGCCCTACAATGAGCAGTTCTTC. It specifies CASSDLGREKPYNEQFF.

The J gene is TRBJ1-5, the V gene TRBV24-1; D is unclear. The V gene lost 6 bases and the J gene lost 2 bases, with 10 bases spanning the gap. This CDR3 is 14 amino acids long. In germline, CDR1 is KGHDR, CDR2 SFDVKD. The CDR3 loop is CATSCRVCNQPQHF. As DNA, the CDR3 is TGTGCCACCAGTTGCCGGGTTTGCAATCAGCCCCAGCATTTT.

The chain is built from TRBV11-3 and TRBJ2-3; 9 bases match TRBD2. Germline V CDR1 and CDR2: SGHNT, YENEEA. There are 13 residues in the CDR3. J lost 4 bases, V lost 8 bases, and 4 bases had no gene match. The chain's CDR3 is CASGRGGSDTQYF. DNA of the CDR3: TGTGCCAGCGGGCGGGGGGGCTCAGATACGCAGTATTTT.

The chain couples TRBV27 to TRBJ2-7; weak D call: TRBD1 (6 bases). V lost 5 bases, J lost 7 bases, and 21 bases lay in between. Germline values: CDR1 MNHEY, CDR2 SMNVEV (reference sequence). The CDR3 runs to 15 residues. The CDR3 sequence is CASSRLQGPLGEQYF. In nucleotides, the CDR3 is TGTGCCAGCAGTAGATTACAGGGACCTCTTGGGGAGCAGTACTTC.

This rearrangement joins TRBV19 to TRBJ1-2, with 9 positions matching TRBD1. CDR3 size: 15 residues. Germline CDR1 reads LNHDA; CDR2 reads SQIVND (reference sequence). Trimming at V came to 6 bases and at J to 2 bases, leaving 7 bases not matched to a gene. For the CDR3, the DNA is TGTGCCAGTAGCCCACAGGGGGCTTACAACTATGGCTACACCTTC. This codes for CASSPQGAYNYGYTF. The entire variable domain, with the rest obtained from reference TRBV19 and TRBJ1-2, is as follows: DGGITQSPKYLFRKEGQNVTLSCEQNLNHDAMYWYRQDPGQGLRLIYYSQIVNDFQKGDIAEGYSVSREKKESFPLTVTSAQKNPTAFYLCASSPQGAYNYGYTFGSGTRLTVV.

This clone was picked up one time. The rearrangement links TRBV18 to TRBJ2-5, with a weak D call TRBD1 (5 bases). The CDR3 spans 14 residues. CDR1 and CDR2 from the germline V gene are KGHSH and LQKENI. Trimming cost V 5 bases and J 2 bases, with 12 bases left between them. CDR3 loop: CASSVRQSQETQYF. Written as DNA, the CDR3 is TGTGCCAGCTCAGTTCGACAGAGTCAAGAGACCCAGTACTTC.

The chain has TRBV9 and TRBJ1-2, with 8 bases identical to TRBD1. Trimming at V came to 2 bases and at J to 8 bases, leaving 8 bases not matched to a gene. Per the germline V gene, CDR1 is SGDLS and CDR2 is YYNGEE. The CDR3 is made up of 14 amino acids. The CDR3 sequence is CASSVGLAGGGYTF. CDR3 DNA: TGTGCCAGCAGCGTGGGTCTGGCAGGGGGCGGCTACACCTTC. Full variable domain (outside the CDR3, taken from reference TRBV9 and TRBJ1-2): DSGVTQTPKHLITATGQRVTLRCSPRSGDLSVYWYQQSLDQGLQFLIQYYNGEERAKGNILERFSAQQFPDLHSELNLSSLELGDSALYFCASSVGLAGGGYTFGSGTRLTVV.

The chain combines TRBV5-5 with TRBJ2-2; 8 bases map to TRBD2. The CDR3 is made up of 15 amino acids. V gave up 3 bases and J gave up 6 bases; unmatched junction bases: 7. Germline CDR1 reads SGHKS; CDR2 reads YYEKEE (reference sequence). CDR3 loop: CASSSLTSASGELFF. The CDR3 coding sequence is TGTGCCAGCAGCTCACTGACTAGCGCGTCCGGGGAGCTGTTTTTT.

This CDR3 is CASSQVKGAGEKLFF. In DNA, the CDR3 is TGTGCCAGCAGCCAAGTTAAGGGGGCAGGGGAAAAACTGTTTTTT. The chain links TRBV3-1 (or the pseudogene TRBV3-2) to TRBJ1-4; 7 bases align to TRBD1. The V gene's germline CDR1 is LGHDT and CDR2 YNNKEL (reference sequence). This CDR3 contains 15 residues. The V and J ends lost 1 base and 8 bases, in that order; junction bases with no gene match: 7.

This clone was detected a few times. The chain uses TRBV7-2 and TRBJ1-6; weak D call: TRBD1 (6 bases). Germline V gene lookup returns CDR1 SGHTA and CDR2 FQGNSA. With 7 bases removed from V and 7 bases from J, the gap between germline ends came to 11 bases. The CDR3 length is 13 residues. The CDR3 DNA sequence: TGTGCCAGCACATCCACAGGGAATTCACCCCTCCACTTT. Residues: CASTSTGNSPLHF.

By sample share, this clone is medium-sized. CDR3 loop: CASSLIHPGVTEAFF. For the CDR3, the DNA is TGTGCCAGCAGCTTAATCCACCCGGGGGTCACTGAAGCTTTCTTT. The chain links TRBV7-9 to TRBJ1-1; possible D gene TRBD1, 5 bases. This CDR3 comprises 15 residues. Germline V gene data show CDR1 as SEHNR and CDR2 as FQNEAQ (reference sequence). V lost 2 bases and J 4 bases, leaving 14 bases between the germline ends.